This paragraph reports one TCR beta chain. The specificity of this receptor is unknown. Base qualities are missing; no much larger clone stands one base away. This sample stems from a study of blood T cell repertoires in COVID-19 (dated by TCRdb to about 2020). Concerning the study at large: Samples from collaborators originated in the United States, Italy and Spain and spanned both the acute and convalescent phases of COVID-19. Samples came from the ongoing ImmuneRACE study (first 160 participants) plus 1,254 subjects from 6 global collaborators. The material from the prospective study consisted of cDNA or gDNA derived from T cells, B-cell-depleted T cells, or PBMCs. Where available, HLA class I and class II types were taken from metadata supplied by the sample provider and were not determined by assay-based typing. The repertoires were released in a freely available public database intended as a resource for research on the immune response to SARS-CoV-2. Subjects who had been exposed to COVID-19, were actively infected with it, or had recovered from it provided the deeply sampled blood TCRbeta repertoires that made up the dataset. Nearly every sample came with metadata listing a de-identified subject ID, COVID-19 status, age in years and sex. The research as a whole found: How much clinical and demographic metadata was included differed by source and by participant, and the metadata was provided uncurated.

Whole blood was collected in K2EDTA tubes by collaborating institutions according to the institutions' own protocols. For TCRbeta analysis, collaborators shipped samples in one of three forms: frozen whole blood, isolated PBMCs, or DNA extracted from either of those sample types. TCRbeta CDR3 regions were amplified from genomic DNA using the immunoSEQ Assay, a bias-controlled multiplex PCR. As for the original processing: Nucleated cell counts per sample were estimated from amplification of reference gene primers within the assay. To quantify the absolute abundance of each unique TCRbeta CDR3 rearrangement, sequence reads were collapsed and filtered. For each sample, productive Simpson clonality was calculated by taking the square root of Simpson's diversity index across productive rearrangements. This immuneACCESS table, as held by TCRdb, lists in-frame sequences with V and J called but not all clones. Of the missing ones, under half trace to an unresolved V gene in checked studies; the others have no known cause. V and J calls and clone size come straight from that table; D and trimming were deduced from the DNA. This sample is represented by some 70,000 clones; roughly three quarters of them were singletons. 6.3% of the sample lies in the top ten.

From cysteine to phenylalanine, the CDR3 is 14 amino acids long. Only the CDR3 DNA stays, 42 bases, in frame from base 1. Ends trimmed: V by 2 bases, J by 6 bases; bases unmatched to a gene: 5. The germline V gene supplies CDR1 MDHEN and CDR2 SYDVKM. The TCR originated in a woman aged 55-75 years with acute or convalescent COVID-19. Recombination connected TRBV28 to TRBJ1-2, with 8 central nucleotides matching TRBD1. Sequenced sample: peripheral blood. The CDR3 region: CASSLRTGFHGYTF. The bases read TGTGCCAGCAGTTTACGGACAGGGTTCCATGGCTACACCTTC.